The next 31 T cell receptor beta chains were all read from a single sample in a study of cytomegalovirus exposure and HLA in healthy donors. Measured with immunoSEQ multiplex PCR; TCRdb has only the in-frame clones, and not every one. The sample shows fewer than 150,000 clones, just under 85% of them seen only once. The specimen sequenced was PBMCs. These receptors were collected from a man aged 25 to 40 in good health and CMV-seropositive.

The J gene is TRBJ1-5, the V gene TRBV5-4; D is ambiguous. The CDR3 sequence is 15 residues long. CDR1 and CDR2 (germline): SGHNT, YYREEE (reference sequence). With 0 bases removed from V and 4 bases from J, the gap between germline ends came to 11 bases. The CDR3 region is CASSLDPTENQPQHF. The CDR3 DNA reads TGTGCCAGCAGCTTGGACCCAACAGAGAATCAGCCCCAGCATTTT.

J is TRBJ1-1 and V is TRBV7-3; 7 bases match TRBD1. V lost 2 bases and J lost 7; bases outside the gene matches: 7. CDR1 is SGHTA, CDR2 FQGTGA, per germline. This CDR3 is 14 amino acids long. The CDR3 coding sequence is TGTGCCAGCAGCTTAGGTCCGGGACAGTATGAAGCTTTCTTT. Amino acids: CASSLGPGQYEAFF.

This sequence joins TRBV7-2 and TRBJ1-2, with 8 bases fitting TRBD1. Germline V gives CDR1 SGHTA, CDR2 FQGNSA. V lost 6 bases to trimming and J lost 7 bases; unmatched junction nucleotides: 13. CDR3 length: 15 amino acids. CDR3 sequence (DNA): TGTGCCAGCAGTCTTTCGGGACAGGTTAGGTCTGGCTACACCTTC. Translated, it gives CASSLSGQVRSGYTF.

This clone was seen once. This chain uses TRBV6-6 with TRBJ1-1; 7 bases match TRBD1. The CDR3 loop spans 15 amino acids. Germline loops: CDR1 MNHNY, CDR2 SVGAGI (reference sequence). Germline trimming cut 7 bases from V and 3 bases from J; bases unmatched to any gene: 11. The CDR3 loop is CASTGARRGDTEAFF. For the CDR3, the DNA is TGTGCCAGCACCGGCGCCCGCAGGGGGGACACTGAAGCTTTCTTT.

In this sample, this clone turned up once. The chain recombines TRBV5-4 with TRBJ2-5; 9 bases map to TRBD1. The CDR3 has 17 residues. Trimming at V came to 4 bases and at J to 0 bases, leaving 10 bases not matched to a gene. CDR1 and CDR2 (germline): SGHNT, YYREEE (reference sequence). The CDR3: CASSASRQGEYQETQYF. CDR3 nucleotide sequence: TGTGCCAGCAGCGCTTCAAGACAGGGGGAGTACCAAGAGACCCAGTACTTC.

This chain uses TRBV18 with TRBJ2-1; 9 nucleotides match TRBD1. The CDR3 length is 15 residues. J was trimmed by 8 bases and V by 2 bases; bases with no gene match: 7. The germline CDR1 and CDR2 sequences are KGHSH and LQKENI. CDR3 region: CASSPTQGAADEQFF. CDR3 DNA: TGTGCCAGCTCACCAACACAGGGGGCGGCGGATGAGCAGTTCTTC.

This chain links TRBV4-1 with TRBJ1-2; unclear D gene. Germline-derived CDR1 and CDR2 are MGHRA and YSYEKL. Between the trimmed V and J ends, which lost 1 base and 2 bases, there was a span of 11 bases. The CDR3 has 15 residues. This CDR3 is CASSQVNTANYGYTF. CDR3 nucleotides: TGCGCCAGCAGCCAAGTTAACACAGCAAACTATGGCTACACCTTC.

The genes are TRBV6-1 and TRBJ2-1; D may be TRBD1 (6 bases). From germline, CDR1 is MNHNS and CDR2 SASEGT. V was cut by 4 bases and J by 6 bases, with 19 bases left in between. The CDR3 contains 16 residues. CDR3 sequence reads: CASSGPGQISINEQFF. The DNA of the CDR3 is TGTGCCAGCAGTGGACCGGGACAAATTTCAATCAATGAGCAGTTCTTC.

CDR3 in DNA: TGTGCCAGCAGCTTTGGACTAGCGGGGGGGGAGACCCAGTACTTC. It yields the protein CASSFGLAGGETQYF. The chain has TRBV7-2 and TRBJ2-5; 15 nucleotides line up with TRBD2. This CDR3 is 15 amino acids long. Germline values: CDR1 SGHTA, CDR2 FQGNSA. V dropped 3 bases and J dropped 5; count of bases not matched to a gene: 1. The entire variable domain, with the rest obtained from reference TRBV7-2 and TRBJ2-5, is as follows: GAGVSQSPSNKVTEKGKDVELRCDPISGHTALYWYRQSLGQGLEFLIYFQGNSAPDKSGLPSDRFSAERTGGSVSTLTIQRTQQEDSAVYLCASSFGLAGGETQYFGPGTRLLVL.

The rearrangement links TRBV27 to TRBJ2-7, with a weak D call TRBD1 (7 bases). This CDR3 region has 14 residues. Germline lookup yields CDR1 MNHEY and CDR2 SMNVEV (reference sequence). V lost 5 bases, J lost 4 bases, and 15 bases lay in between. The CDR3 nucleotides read TGTGCCAGCAGTCGGCAACAGGGGAGGTACGAGCAGTACTTC. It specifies CASSRQQGRYEQYF.

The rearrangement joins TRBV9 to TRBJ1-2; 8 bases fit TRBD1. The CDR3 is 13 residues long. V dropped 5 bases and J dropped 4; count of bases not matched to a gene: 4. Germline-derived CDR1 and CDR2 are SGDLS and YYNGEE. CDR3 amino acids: CASRGTGSYGYTF. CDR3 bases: TGTGCCAGCAGGGGGACAGGAAGCTATGGCTACACCTTC.

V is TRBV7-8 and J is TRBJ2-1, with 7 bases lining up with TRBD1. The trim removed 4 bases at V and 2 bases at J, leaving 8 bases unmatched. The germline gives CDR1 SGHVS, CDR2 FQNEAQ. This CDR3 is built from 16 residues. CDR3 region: CASSSSAGTAYNEQFF. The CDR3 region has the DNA TGTGCCAGCAGCTCCTCGGCCGGGACAGCCTACAATGAGCAGTTCTTC.

The CDR3 sequence is CASSVEPSGELFF. The CDR3 nucleotides read TGTGCCAGCAGCGTAGAGCCTTCCGGGGAGCTGTTTTTT. The chain joins TRBV9 to TRBJ2-2; no clear D gene. V lost 0 bases to trimming and J lost 6 bases, with 6 bases between them. CDR3 length: 13 residues. Germline V gene data show CDR1 as SGDLS and CDR2 as YYNGEE. The variable domain in full, with the rest retrieved from reference TRBV9 and TRBJ2-2, is DSGVTQTPKHLITATGQRVTLRCSPRSGDLSVYWYQQSLDQGLQFLIQYYNGEERAKGNILERFSAQQFPDLHSELNLSSLELGDSALYFCASSVEPSGELFFGEGSRLTVL.

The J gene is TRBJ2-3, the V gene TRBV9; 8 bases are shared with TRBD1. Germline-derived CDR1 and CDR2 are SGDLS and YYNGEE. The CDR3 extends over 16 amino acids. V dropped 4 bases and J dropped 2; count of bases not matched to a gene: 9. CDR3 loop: CASSPSGGQATDTQYF. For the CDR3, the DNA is TGTGCCAGCAGCCCGAGTGGGGGACAGGCCACAGATACGCAGTATTTT.

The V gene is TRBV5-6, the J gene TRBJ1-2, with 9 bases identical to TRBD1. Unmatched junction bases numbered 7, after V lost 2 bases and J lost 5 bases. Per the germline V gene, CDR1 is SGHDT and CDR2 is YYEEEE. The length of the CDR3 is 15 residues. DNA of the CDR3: TGTGCCAGCAGCTTCACGAGACAGGGGGTGTATGGCTACACCTTC. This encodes CASSFTRQGVYGYTF.

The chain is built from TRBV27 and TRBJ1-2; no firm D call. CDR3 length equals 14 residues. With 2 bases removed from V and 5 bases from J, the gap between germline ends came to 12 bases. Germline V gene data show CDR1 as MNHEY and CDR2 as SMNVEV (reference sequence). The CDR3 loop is CASSLREGGYGYTF. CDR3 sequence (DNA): TGTGCCAGCAGTTTAAGGGAGGGCGGGTATGGCTACACCTTC.

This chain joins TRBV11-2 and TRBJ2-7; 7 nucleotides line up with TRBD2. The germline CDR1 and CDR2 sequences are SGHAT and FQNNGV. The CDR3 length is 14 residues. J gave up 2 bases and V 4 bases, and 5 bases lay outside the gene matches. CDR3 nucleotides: TGTGCCAGCAGCTATCGCGGGGGACCCTACGAGCAGTACTTC. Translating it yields CASSYRGGPYEQYF.

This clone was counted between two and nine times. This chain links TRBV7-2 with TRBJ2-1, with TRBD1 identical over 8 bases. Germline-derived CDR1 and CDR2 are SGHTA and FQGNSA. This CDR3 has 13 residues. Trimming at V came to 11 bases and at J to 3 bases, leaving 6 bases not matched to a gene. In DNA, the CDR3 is TGTGCCCTCGAGGGACAGGACTACAATGAGCAGTTCTTC. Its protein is CALEGQDYNEQFF.

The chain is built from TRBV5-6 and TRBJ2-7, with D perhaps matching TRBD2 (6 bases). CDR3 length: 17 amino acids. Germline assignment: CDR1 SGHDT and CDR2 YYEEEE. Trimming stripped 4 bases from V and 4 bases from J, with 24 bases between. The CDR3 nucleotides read TGTGCCAGCAGCCCCTTACGGGGGACGAGCAAATCATACGAGCAGTACTTC. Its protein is CASSPLRGTSKSYEQYF.

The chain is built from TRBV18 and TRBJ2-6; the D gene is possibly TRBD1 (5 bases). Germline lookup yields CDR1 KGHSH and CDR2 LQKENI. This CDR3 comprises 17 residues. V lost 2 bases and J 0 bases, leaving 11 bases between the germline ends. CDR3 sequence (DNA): TGTGCCAGCTCACCAAACAGGCCGAGCTCTGGGGCCAACGTCCTGACTTTC. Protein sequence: CASSPNRPSSGANVLTF.

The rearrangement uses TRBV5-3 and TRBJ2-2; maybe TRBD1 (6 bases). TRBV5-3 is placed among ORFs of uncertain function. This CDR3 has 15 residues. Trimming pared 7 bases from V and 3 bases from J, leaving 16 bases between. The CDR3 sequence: CARHLAQGDTGELFF. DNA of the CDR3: TGTGCCAGACACCTCGCACAGGGTGACACCGGGGAGCTGTTTTTT.

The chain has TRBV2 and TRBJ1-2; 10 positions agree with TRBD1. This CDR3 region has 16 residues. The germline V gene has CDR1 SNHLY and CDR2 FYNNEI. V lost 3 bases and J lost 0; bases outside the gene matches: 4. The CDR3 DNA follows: TGTGCCAGCAGTGAGCGGGACAGGGGATCTAACTATGGCTACACCTTC. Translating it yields CASSERDRGSNYGYTF.

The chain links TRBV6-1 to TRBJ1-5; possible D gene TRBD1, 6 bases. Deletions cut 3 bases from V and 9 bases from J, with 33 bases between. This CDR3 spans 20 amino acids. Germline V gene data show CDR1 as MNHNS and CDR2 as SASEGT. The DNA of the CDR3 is TGTGCCAGCAGTGAGGACCGGGACACCCGTACGATGTCGAGGAGGCGGCCCCAGCATTTT. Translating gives CASSEDRDTRTMSRRRPQHF.

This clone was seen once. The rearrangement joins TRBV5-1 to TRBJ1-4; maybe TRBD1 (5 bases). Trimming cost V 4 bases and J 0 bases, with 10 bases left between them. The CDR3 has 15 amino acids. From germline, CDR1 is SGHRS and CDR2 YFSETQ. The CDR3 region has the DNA TGCGCCAGCAGCCAGGAGGGGTCAACTAATGAAAAACTGTTTTTT. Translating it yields CASSQEGSTNEKLFF.

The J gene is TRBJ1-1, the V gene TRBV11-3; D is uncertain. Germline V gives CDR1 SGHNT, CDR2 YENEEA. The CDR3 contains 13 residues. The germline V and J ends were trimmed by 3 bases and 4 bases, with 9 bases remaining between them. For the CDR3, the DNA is TGTGCCAGCAGCTTGACCGCGGGCACTGAAGCTTTCTTT. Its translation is CASSLTAGTEAFF.

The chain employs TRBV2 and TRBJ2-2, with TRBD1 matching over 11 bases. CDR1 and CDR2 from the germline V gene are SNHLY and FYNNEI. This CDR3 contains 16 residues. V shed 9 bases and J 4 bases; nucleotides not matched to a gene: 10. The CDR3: CASKLTGTGGTGELFF. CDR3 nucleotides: TGTGCCAGTAAATTAACCGGGACAGGGGGCACCGGGGAGCTGTTTTTT.

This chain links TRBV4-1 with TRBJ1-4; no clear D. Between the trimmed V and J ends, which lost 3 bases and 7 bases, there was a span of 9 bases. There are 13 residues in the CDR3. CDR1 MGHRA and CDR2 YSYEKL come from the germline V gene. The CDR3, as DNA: TGCGCCAGCAGCCAGGGCCTGTCTGAAAAACTGTTTTTT. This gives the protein CASSQGLSEKLFF.

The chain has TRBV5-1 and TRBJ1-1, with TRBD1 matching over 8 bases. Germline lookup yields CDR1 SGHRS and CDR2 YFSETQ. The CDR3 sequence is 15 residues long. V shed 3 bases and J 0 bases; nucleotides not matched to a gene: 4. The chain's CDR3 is CASSYVQGVNTEAFF. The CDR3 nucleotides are TGCGCCAGCAGCTACGTACAGGGGGTGAACACTGAAGCTTTCTTT.

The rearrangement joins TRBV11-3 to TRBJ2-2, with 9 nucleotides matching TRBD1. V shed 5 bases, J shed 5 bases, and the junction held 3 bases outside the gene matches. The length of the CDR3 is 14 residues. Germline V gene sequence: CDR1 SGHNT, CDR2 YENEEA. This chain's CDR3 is CASSPDRGTGELFF. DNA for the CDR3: TGTGCCAGCAGCCCCGACAGGGGGACCGGGGAGCTGTTTTTT.

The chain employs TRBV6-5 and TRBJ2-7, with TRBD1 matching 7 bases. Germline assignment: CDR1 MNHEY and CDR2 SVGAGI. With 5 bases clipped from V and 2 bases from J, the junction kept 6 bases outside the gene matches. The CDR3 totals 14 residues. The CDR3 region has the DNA TGTGCCAGCAGTATAGGACAGGATACCTACGAGCAGTACTTC. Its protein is CASSIGQDTYEQYF.

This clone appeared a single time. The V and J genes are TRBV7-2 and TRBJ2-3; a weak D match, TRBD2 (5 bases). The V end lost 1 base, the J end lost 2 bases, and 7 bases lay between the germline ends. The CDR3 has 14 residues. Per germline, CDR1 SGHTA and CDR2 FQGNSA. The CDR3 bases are TGTGCCAGCAGCTTAGGACTATCCACAGATACGCAGTATTTT. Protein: CASSLGLSTDTQYF. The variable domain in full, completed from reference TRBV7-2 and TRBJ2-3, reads GAGVSQSPSNKVTEKGKDVELRCDPISGHTALYWYRQSLGQGLEFLIYFQGNSAPDKSGLPSDRFSAERTGGSVSTLTIQRTQQEDSAVYLCASSLGLSTDTQYFGPGTRLTVL.